Reported below is one T cell receptor beta chain. The data are from a study of blood T cell repertoires in COVID-19. On the study more broadly: From T cells, B-cell-depleted T cells, or PBMCs came the material, which was cDNA or gDNA.

Sequenced by immunoSEQ multiplex PCR; TCRdb stores in-frame clones only, minus some. This repertoire shows roughly 290,000 clones, approximately 83% found once; its top ten account for roughly 1.9%. CDR3 size: 12 residues. Germline CDR1 and CDR2: GTSNPN and SVGIG (reference sequence). V lost 1 base, J lost 6 bases, and 10 bases lay in between. The source of this sequence is a woman aged 30 to 39 who had recovered from COVID-19. The V gene is TRBV30, the J gene TRBJ2-7; a weak D match, TRBD2 (6 bases). Sequencing was performed on peripheral blood. The DNA for the CDR3 is TGTGCCTGGAGTGCGACTAGGAGCGAGCAGTACTTC. Translating it yields CAWSATRSEQYF.